This is a list of T cell receptor beta chains from one sample in a study of blood T cells in healthy people across ages. A single record per CDR3 protein comes from TCRdb applying MiXCR to the 5' RACE reads. The sample contains about 1 million distinct CDR3 sequences, under 55% of which appear only once. Material: blood. These TCRs come from a woman in her fifties or sixties in good health. Both conserved end residues are part of each CDR3. D genes are given only for firm matches. Clone size appears in some rows only: once, few, many, or a class for an expanded clone.

v_call	d_call	j_call	clone_size	cdr3_nt	cdr3_aa
TRBV9	TRBD2	TRBJ2-7	once	TGTGCCTGGGGGGCTAGCGGGGTCCCGTCCAACGAGCAGTACTTC	CAWGASGVPSNEQYF
TRBV29-1	-	TRBJ2-5	-	TGCAGCGTTGAACGAGGGGGAGAGACCCAGTACTTC	CSVERGGETQYF
TRBV7-6	TRBD2	TRBJ2-5	-	TGTGCCAGCAGCGGGGGTCTAGCGGGAGCCAGAAGGGACAATGAGCAGTACTTC	CASSGGLAGARRDNEQYF
TRBV10-3	-	TRBJ2-1	few	TGTGCCATCAAACGGGAGTCCTACAATGAGCAGTTCTTC	CAIKRESYNEQFF
TRBV2	-	TRBJ1-5	-	TGTGCCAGCAGGCGACAGACGAATCAGCCCCAGCATTTT	CASRRQTNQPQHF
TRBV20-1	-	TRBJ2-3	few	TGCAGTGCCGACGCGGTTTCCACAGATACGCAGTATTTT	CSADAVSTDTQYF
TRBV7-9	-	TRBJ2-7	-	TGTGCCAGCAGCTTACAAAGGGGATCGAGAGAGCAGTACTTC	CASSLQRGSREQYF
TRBV15	-	TRBJ2-1	-	TGTGCTACCAGCAGAGTTGGTGAGGGATTCGATGAGCAGTTCTTC	CATSRVGEGFDEQFF
TRBV27	-	TRBJ1-2	few	TGTGCCAGCAGTTTGGCGGGCAGAAGGGACCGGGCCCTATTCGGCTACACCTTC	CASSLAGRRDRALFGYTF
TRBV2	-	TRBJ2-7	few	TGTGCCAGCGCACTCCAATGGGGCTCCTACGAGCAGTACTTC	CASALQWGSYEQYF
TRBV20-1	TRBD1	TRBJ2-4	-	TGCAGTGCTAGAGGACAGGGTGCTGGAAACATTCAGTACTTC	CSARGQGAGNIQYF
TRBV29-1	-	TRBJ1-2	-	TGCAGCGTTCAGGACCCTGCTAACTATGGCTACACCTTC	CSVQDPANYGYTF
TRBV6-2/TRBV6-3	TRBD2	TRBJ2-3	few	TGTGCCAGCGGGGAGGGGACTGTCACAGATACGCAGTATTTT	CASGEGTVTDTQYF
TRBV12-3/TRBV12-4	-	TRBJ1-2	few	TGTGCCAGCAGCTACCGAGACAGGGGCTACACCTTC	CASSYRDRGYTF
TRBV28	-	TRBJ2-7	few	TGTGCCAGCAGTGCACCCGGGACAAACGAGCAGTACTTC	CASSAPGTNEQYF
TRBV21-1	-	TRBJ1-5	-	TGTGCCAGCAGGAAAGGGAGGGGCAATCAGCCCCAGCATTTT	CASRKGRGNQPQHF
TRBV20-1	TRBD1	TRBJ2-7	-	TGCAGCGCTAGTCCCCAAGTCCCCACTACAGGGGTAGGCTACGAGCAGTACTTC	CSASPQVPTTGVGYEQYF
TRBV11-2	TRBD1	TRBJ2-7	once	TGTGCCAGCAGCTTTTCGGAAGGGCAGGGGGCATACGAGCAGTACTTC	CASSFSEGQGAYEQYF
TRBV29-1	TRBD2	TRBJ2-1	-	TGCAGCGCTGATCGGCTAGCGGGAGATGAGCAGTTCTTC	CSADRLAGDEQFF
TRBV27	-	TRBJ2-7	-	TGTGCCAGCAATGAGGGAGCCGGGGGCAACTACGAGCAGTACTTC	CASNEGAGGNYEQYF
TRBV20-1	TRBD2	TRBJ2-1	-	TGCAGTGCTACGCCTAGCGGGGGAGGTAGGGGTGAGCAGTTCTTC	CSATPSGGGRGEQFF
TRBV20-1	TRBD2	TRBJ2-7	-	TGCAGTGCTCGCCAACAACAGGCACCGGGACTAGCGGGAGTTAACCCTCTCTCCTACGAGCAGTACTTC	CSARQQQAPGLAGVNPLSYEQYF
TRBV25-1	-	TRBJ2-5	-	TGTGCCAGCAGCCCATCACTTGGGACCCAAGAGACCCAGTACTTC	CASSPSLGTQETQYF
TRBV27	TRBD1	TRBJ2-1	few	TGTGCCAGCAGTTACGACAGGGGAGCCTACAATGAGCAGTTCTTC	CASSYDRGAYNEQFF
TRBV7-8	TRBD2	TRBJ2-4	-	TGTGCCAGCACCCTAGCGGGAGGGCCGAGAGAGCAGTACTTC	CASTLAGGPREQYF
TRBV5-1	-	TRBJ1-1	few	TGCGCCAGCAGCTTGTCTGTCAGGGAGGACACTGAAGCTTTCTTT	CASSLSVREDTEAFF
TRBV6-6	TRBD2	TRBJ2-5	few	TGTGCCAGCAGCCAGCTAGCGGGAAGCGGGGAGACCCAGTACTTC	CASSQLAGSGETQYF
TRBV29-1	-	TRBJ2-3	few	TGCAGCGTTGAGCCCGCCAACACAGATACGCAGTATTTT	CSVEPANTDTQYF
TRBV18	-	TRBJ2-7	-	TGTGCCAGCTCACCACTTTCCAGAGCCTACGAGCAGTACTTC	CASSPLSRAYEQYF
TRBV7-9	-	TRBJ2-2	-	TGTGCCAGCATCGCCCCCATGAATCCCGGGGAGCTGTTTTTT	CASIAPMNPGELFF
TRBV11-2	TRBD2	TRBJ2-1	-	TGTGCCAGCAGCTTATCTCCGTCGGTGACTAGCGCCAACAATGAGCAGTTCTTC	CASSLSPSVTSANNEQFF
TRBV4-2	TRBD2	TRBJ2-5	-	TGTGCCAGCAGCCGGGAGACTAGCGGGAGGGCCCAAGAGACCCAGTACTTC	CASSRETSGRAQETQYF
TRBV5-6	-	TRBJ2-3	-	TGTGCCAGCAGCTGGTCCGGGGTCCCAGATACGCAGTATTTT	CASSWSGVPDTQYF
TRBV10-3	TRBD2	TRBJ2-1	many	TGTGCCATCAGTGAGGAACCCCCGACTAGCGGGTACAATGAGCAGTTCTTC	CAISEEPPTSGYNEQFF
TRBV10-3	-	TRBJ2-7	-	TGTGCCATCAGTGGGACAGCTGACACCTACGAGCAGTACTTC	CAISGTADTYEQYF
TRBV7-3	-	TRBJ1-6	-	TGTGCCAGCAGCCAAGGACTCTCAAATTCACCCCTCCACTTT	CASSQGLSNSPLHF
TRBV6-5	TRBD2	TRBJ2-3	-	TGTGCCAGCAGTACCGGGAGGTACACAGATACGCAGTATTTT	CASSTGRYTDTQYF
TRBV9	TRBD2	TRBJ2-7	-	TGTGCCAGCAGCGTAGGACTAGCGGGAGCCCTGAGCTCCTACAATGAGCAGTACTTC	CASSVGLAGALSSYNEQYF
TRBV12-3/TRBV12-4	-	TRBJ2-5	-	TGTGCCGGCAGACGTAATTTGGGCCAGAAAGAGACCCAGTACTTC	CAGRRNLGQKETQYF
TRBV4-1	TRBD2	TRBJ2-3	few	TGCGCCAGCAGCTTCCGGACTAGCGGAGGCACAGATACGCAGTATTTT	CASSFRTSGGTDTQYF
TRBV5-1	TRBD2	TRBJ2-6	many	TGCGCCAGCAGCTCACCGGGACTAGCGGGAGAAAGGGGTTCTGGGGCCAACGTCCTGACTTTC	CASSSPGLAGERGSGANVLTF
TRBV27	TRBD2	TRBJ2-1	-	TGTGCCAGCAGTTTAGGGAGCGGGGGACTAGCAAGTAATGAGCAGTTCTTC	CASSLGSGGLASNEQFF
TRBV29-1	-	TRBJ1-1	few	TGCAGCGTCCTACAGCCCGTGGTTACCACTGAAGCTTTCTTT	CSVLQPVVTTEAFF
TRBV29-1	-	TRBJ2-7	-	TGCAGCGTCCCCAGACGTGAGGGGTCCGAGCAGTACTTC	CSVPRREGSEQYF
TRBV10-2	TRBD2	TRBJ2-7	few	TGCGCCAGCAGTAGCGGGAGCCACGAGCAGTACTTC	CASSSGSHEQYF
TRBV6-1	TRBD1	TRBJ1-2	-	TGTGCCTGCAGAGGACAGGGTAGCTATGGCTACACCTTC	CACRGQGSYGYTF
TRBV10-3	TRBD1	TRBJ1-6	-	TGTGCCATCAGTGGGGACAGGAGTTCACCCCTCCACTTT	CAISGDRSSPLHF
TRBV11-2	TRBD2	TRBJ2-7	few	TGTGCCAGCAGCTTATCCCAGACTAGCGGGAGTTCGGCTTACGAGCAGTACTTC	CASSLSQTSGSSAYEQYF
TRBV20-1	TRBD2	TRBJ2-7	few	TGCAGTGCTAGAGACCAAAGCGGGAGCTCCTACGAGCAGTACTTC	CSARDQSGSSYEQYF
TRBV11-2	TRBD2	TRBJ2-1	few	TGTGCCAGCAGCCGACTAGCGGAAATCAATGAGCAGTTCTTC	CASSRLAEINEQFF
TRBV27	-	TRBJ2-1	once	TGTGCCAGCAGTTTAGAGAGAGGCCTCTCCTACAATGAGCAGTTCTTC	CASSLERGLSYNEQFF
TRBV13	-	TRBJ2-7	-	TGTGCCAGCAGCCGGGACACCGAGTACGAGCAGTACTTC	CASSRDTEYEQYF
TRBV20-1	-	TRBJ2-7	-	TGCAGTGCCGCAGAAATCTCCTACGAGCAGTACTTC	CSAAEISYEQYF